This T cell receptor (beta chain) was retrieved from a study of T cell repertoires in cytomegalovirus infection. Study information: HLA-B-restricted CMV epitopes that are well studied, plus recently identified HLA-C-restricted ones, were used by the study.

Study findings and constraints: CMV-specific TCR beta clonotypes restricted by HLA-C were the ones dominating the ex vivo response. Cumulative frequency of public TCR beta families picked out carriers of CMV plus the relevant HLA.

TCRdb re-analysed the reads in MiXCR, keeping a single row per CDR3 protein. The data contain about 330,000 distinct CDR3 sequences, about 35% of them singletons. CDR1 is MNHEY, CDR2 SVGEGT, per germline. V dropped 6 bases and J dropped 4; count of bases not matched to a gene: 13. CDR3 size: 17 residues. With regard to this clonotype: Antigen: not known.

The chain carries TRBV6-2 or TRBV6-3 and TRBJ2-7; 12 bases map to TRBD2. Sequences were derived from cultured PBMCs, sampled from culture after CMV antigen stimulation. The sequence was collected from a human donor in good health (CMV status not recorded). Some clones in this sample may be carry-over from other donors' samples. The CDR3 sequence: CASRAHGLAGYEYEQYV. CDR3 sequence (DNA): TGTGCCAGCAGAGCGCACGGACTAGCGGGATACGAGTACGAGCAGTACGTC.